The present T cell receptor beta chain was sequenced within a study of tumor-infiltrating lymphocytes in glioblastoma multiforme. About this clonotype: Its specificity is not known. The junction differs from germline at one of its ends, possibly a read error.

The CDR3 sequence is 14 residues long. The germline gives CDR1 DFQATT, CDR2 SNEGSKA (reference sequence). TCRB libraries came from RNA via three nested multiplex PCR rounds. Unique molecular identifiers were not described for the libraries. TCRdb independently ran MiXCR on the multiplex PCR reads; one entry per CDR3 protein. The sample has about 15,000 distinct CDR3 sequences; more than 65% are singletons. Overall study results and limits: Only one glioblastoma patient had TCR and mutation analysis. T cells were not sorted into functional subsets. Detected clone frequencies may not reflect cell counts, being RNA-based.

Sequenced sample: brain tumor tissue. V and J are TRBV20-1 and TRBJ1-6; possible D gene TRBD1, 6 bases. This TCR was recovered from a male donor with glioblastoma. The CDR3 bases are TGTAGTGCGAACAGACAGGTCTATAATTCACCCCTCCACTTT. Residues: CSANRQVYNSPLHF.